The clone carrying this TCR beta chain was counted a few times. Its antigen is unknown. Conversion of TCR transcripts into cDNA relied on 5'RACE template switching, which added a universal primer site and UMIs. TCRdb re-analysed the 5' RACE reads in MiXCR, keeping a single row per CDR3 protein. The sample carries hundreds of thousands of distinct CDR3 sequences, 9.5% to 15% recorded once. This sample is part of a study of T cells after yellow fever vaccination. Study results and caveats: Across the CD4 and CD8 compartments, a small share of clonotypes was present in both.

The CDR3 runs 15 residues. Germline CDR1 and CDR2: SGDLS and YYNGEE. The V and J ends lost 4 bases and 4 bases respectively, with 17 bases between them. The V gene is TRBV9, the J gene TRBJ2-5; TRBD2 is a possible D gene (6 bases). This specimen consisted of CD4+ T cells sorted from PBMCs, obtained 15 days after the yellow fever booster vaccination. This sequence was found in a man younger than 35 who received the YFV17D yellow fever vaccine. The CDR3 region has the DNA TGTGCCAGCAGCCCCTGGGACTCCAAATCAGAGACCCAGTACTTC. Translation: CASSPWDSKSETQYF.